This is a list of T cell receptor beta chains from one sample in a study of cytomegalovirus exposure and HLA in healthy donors. Profiling relied on immunoSEQ multiplex PCR, and the TCRdb table lists in-frame clones only, not all of them. The sample consists of 130,000 to 150,000 clones, more than 85% of them appearing once. The material sequenced was PBMCs. These receptors all stem from a man aged 18-30 years in good health and CMV-seronegative. The CDR3 runs from the conserved cysteine through the conserved F or W. D genes are given only for firm matches. For some rows the clone size is stated as once, few or many, or as a class when expanded; others skip it.

d_gene	v_gene	j_gene	abundance	CDR3nt	CDR3aa
NA	TRBV30	TRBJ2-1	NA	TGTGCCTGGAGTGTACTAAGCGGAACCTACAATGAGCAGTTCTTC	CAWSVLSGTYNEQFF
TRBD1	TRBV9	TRBJ1-2	NA	TGTGCCAGCAGCGGCGGGACAGGGCGGTATGGCTACACCTTC	CASSGGTGRYGYTF
TRBD2	TRBV11-1	TRBJ2-1	NA	TGTGCCAGCAGCTCCTACCCCGGACTAGCGGTGTACAATGAGCAGTTCTTC	CASSSYPGLAVYNEQFF
NA	TRBV21-1	TRBJ1-2	NA	TGTGCCAGCAGCAAAGTTGAAGGGACAGGCCCCCTCTATGGCTACACCTTC	CASSKVEGTGPLYGYTF
TRBD1	TRBV7-6	TRBJ2-2	NA	TGTGCCAGCAGCTCGAGGGACAGGCCCCCAACCGGGGAGCTGTTTTTT	CASSSRDRPPTGELFF
TRBD1	TRBV15	TRBJ1-1	NA	TGTGCCACCAGCAGTGAGACGGACAGGGATATTGGTGAAGCTTTCTTT	CATSSETDRDIGEAFF
TRBD2	TRBV18	TRBJ2-1	NA	TGTGCCAGCTCACCAGGCCTAGCGGGAGTAGTTGAGCAGTTCTTC	CASSPGLAGVVEQFF
NA	TRBV19	TRBJ2-7	NA	TGTGCCAGTAGTACCTTACTAGTTGACGAGCAGTACTTC	CASSTLLVDEQYF
NA	TRBV19	TRBJ2-7	NA	TGTGCCAGTAGTATCTCGAGCGGTATGTATGAGCAGTACTTC	CASSISSGMYEQYF
NA	TRBV30	TRBJ1-5	NA	TGTGCCTGGAGTTCGAACGGGAATCAGCCCCAGCATTTT	CAWSSNGNQPQHF
NA	TRBV18	TRBJ1-2	NA	TGTGCCAGCTCACCGACGGAGAGCCTCCTAGCCTATGGCTACACCTTC	CASSPTESLLAYGYTF
TRBD2	TRBV9	TRBJ2-5	NA	TGTGCCAGCAGCAACCCGCGGACTAGCCACGGTTTAGGGCAGGGGGAGACCCAGTACTTC	CASSNPRTSHGLGQGETQYF
TRBD1	TRBV9	TRBJ1-3	NA	TGTGCCAGCAGCCCTCAGCCAATACCCACAGGGGGCTCTGGAAACACCATATATTTT	CASSPQPIPTGGSGNTIYF
TRBD1	TRBV6-5	TRBJ1-1	NA	TGTGCCAGCAGTTACGATGGGACAGAGAACACTGAAGCTTTCTTT	CASSYDGTENTEAFF
TRBD1	TRBV25-1	TRBJ2-7	NA	TGTGCCAGCAGAACGGGACAGGGGAGGTTCTACGAGCAGTACTTC	CASRTGQGRFYEQYF
TRBD1	TRBV7-2	TRBJ1-4	NA	TGTGCCAGCAGCATCAGGACAGGAGCAAATGAAAAACTGTTTTTT	CASSIRTGANEKLFF
NA	TRBV5-8	TRBJ2-3	NA	TGTGCCAGCAGCTTGGAACTAGCTAGCACAGATACGCAGTATTTT	CASSLELASTDTQYF
NA	TRBV15	TRBJ2-3	NA	TGTGCCACCAGCAGGGCACTAGCCACAGATACGCAGTATTTT	CATSRALATDTQYF
TRBD1	TRBV11-2	TRBJ2-3	once	TGTGCCAGCAGCTTAGATCTGGGACAGGGGATGCAGTATTTT	CASSLDLGQGMQYF
NA	TRBV30	TRBJ1-3	NA	TGTGCCTGGAGTGTACGCCGGGGCTCTGGAAACACCATATATTTT	CAWSVRRGSGNTIYF
NA	TRBV6-1	TRBJ2-4	NA	TGTGCCAGCAGTGAATTAGGGGTAGCCAAAAACATTCAGTACTTC	CASSELGVAKNIQYF
NA	TRBV30	TRBJ1-1	NA	TGTGCCTGGAAAGGGTGGACAGAAACTGAAGCTTTCTTT	CAWKGWTETEAFF
TRBD2	TRBV11-2	TRBJ2-5	NA	TGTGCCAGCAGCTTAGGTCGGGGGGGGCGGGGAGAGACCCAGTACTTC	CASSLGRGGRGETQYF
TRBD1	TRBV7-9	TRBJ1-3	once	TGTGCCAGCAGCCGGACAGGACTGAACACCATATATTTT	CASSRTGLNTIYF
TRBD1	TRBV11-2	TRBJ1-1	NA	TGTGCCAGCAGCCCTAGGGACAGGGGGCGGTTGGAGAACACTGAAGCTTTCTTT	CASSPRDRGRLENTEAFF
TRBD1	TRBV5-1	TRBJ2-1	NA	TGCGCCAGCAGCCCCCTGACAGGGTCGCGTGGGAATGAGCAGTTCTTC	CASSPLTGSRGNEQFF
TRBD2	TRBV2	TRBJ2-1	NA	TGTGCCAGCATCCCGCGGACTAGCGCATACAATGAGCAGTTCTTC	CASIPRTSAYNEQFF
NA	TRBV1	TRBJ2-7	NA	TGCACCAGCAGCCAAGATCTTCAGGGACAGGCCTCCTACGAGCAGTACTTC	CTSSQDLQGQASYEQYF
TRBD2	TRBV7-2	TRBJ2-1	NA	TGTGCCAGCAGTCTTGGACTAGCGGACTACAATGAGCAGTTCTTC	CASSLGLADYNEQFF
NA	TRBV29-1	TRBJ1-4	NA	TGCAGCGCCAGGGTGGGGTTGGAAAAACTGTTTTTT	CSARVGLEKLFF
NA	TRBV30	TRBJ1-1	NA	TGTGCCTGGAGTACAGGGAGTACCGGGGCTGAAGCTTTCTTT	CAWSTGSTGAEAFF
NA	TRBV6-5	TRBJ2-7	NA	TGTGCCAGCAGTTACTCTTGGGGCCCAACCTACGAGCAGTACTTC	CASSYSWGPTYEQYF
TRBD2	TRBV29-1	TRBJ2-5	NA	TGCAGCGTCCAGCGGGGCAGGTTGGAGACCCAGTACTTC	CSVQRGRLETQYF
NA	TRBV9	TRBJ1-1	NA	TGTGCCAGCAGCGTAGCGGTAGGGAGTCCGAACACTGAAGCTTTCTTT	CASSVAVGSPNTEAFF
NA	TRBV4-2	TRBJ1-6	NA	TGTGCCAGCAGCCAACCCCCGGGGGAAAATTCACCCCTCCACTTT	CASSQPPGENSPLHF